The 12 T cell receptor beta chains reported below all come from one sample, sequenced in a study of CD8 T cells in Susac syndrome. With random hexamers, roughly 0.5 to 1 ug RNA was reverse transcribed. TCRdb recomputed calls from the immunoSEQ multiplex PCR reads with MiXCR, one row per CDR3 protein. The sample contains 150,000 to 200,000 distinct CDR3 sequences, approximately 94% of which appear only once. The sample comprised CD4+ T cells from PBMCs. The receptors originated from a human donor with multiple sclerosis.

This chain links TRBV6-1 with TRBJ1-5, with D perhaps matching TRBD1 (5 bases). Between the trimmed V and J ends, which lost 6 bases and 9 bases, there was a span of 27 bases. Germline CDR1 MNHNS, CDR2 SASEGT. This CDR3 is 17 amino acids long. CDR3: CASSPIRDPPGGPPQHF. In DNA, the CDR3 is TGTGCCAGCAGCCCTATCAGGGACCCCCCTGGAGGTCCGCCCCAGCATTTT.

This chain joins TRBV18 and TRBJ1-2; D unclear. CDR1 and CDR2 (germline): KGHSH, LQKENI. The V gene lost 2 bases and the J gene lost 7 bases, with 11 bases spanning the gap. The CDR3 spans 13 residues. The CDR3 protein is CASSPAGLAGYTF. DNA for the CDR3: TGTGCCAGCTCACCAGCAGGACTAGCTGGCTACACCTTC.

This clonotype was counted once. Here the CDR3 DNA reads TGCAGCGTCACAAACACCGCGAACACCGGGGAGCTGTTTTTT. Its translation: CSVTNTANTGELFF. The V gene is TRBV29-1, the J gene TRBJ2-2; D not resolved. Trimming took 6 bases from V and 0 from J, leaving 11 bases between them. This CDR3 has 14 amino acids. The germline V gene has CDR1 SQVTM and CDR2 ANQGSEA.

CDR3 nucleotide sequence: TGTGCCAGCAGCTCTAGAAGTTCGGAGACCCAGTACTTC. Translated, it gives CASSSRSSETQYF. J is TRBJ2-5 and V is TRBV7-2; no definite D call. The CDR3 has 13 residues. Germline V lookup: CDR1 SGHTA, CDR2 FQGNSA. The V end was cut by 4 bases, the J end by 5 bases, with 11 bases between.

V gene TRBV3-1 combines with J gene TRBJ2-1; D may match TRBD1 or TRBD2 (7 bases each). Per germline, CDR1 LGHDT and CDR2 YNNKEL (reference sequence). The CDR3 runs 16 residues. The V and J ends lost 4 bases and 13 bases respectively, with 26 bases between them. CDR3 residues: CASSPTSGRGPWGQFF. The CDR3 DNA reads TGTGCCAGCAGCCCTACTTCGGGGAGGGGGCCATGGGGCCAGTTCTTC.

This chain connects TRBV28 to TRBJ2-7; 9 nucleotides agree with TRBD1. The germline V gene has CDR1 MDHEN and CDR2 SYDVKM. With 6 bases clipped from V and 3 bases from J, the junction kept 9 bases outside the gene matches. The CDR3 is 15 amino acids. CDR3 sequence (DNA): TGTGCCAGCAGCCCTCCCGGGACAGGGATCTACGAGCAGTACTTC. It specifies CASSPPGTGIYEQYF.

This clonotype occurred once. This chain uses TRBV5-8 with TRBJ1-2; D uncertain. The CDR3 is made up of 12 amino acids. Trimming shortened V by 9 bases and J by 6 bases, and 15 bases separated the two germline ends. Germline CDR1 is SGHTS and CDR2 is YDEGEE. This CDR3 is CATGPRGDGYTF. In DNA, the CDR3 is TGTGCCACCGGACCGAGAGGCGATGGCTACACCTTC.

The genes are TRBV30 and TRBJ1-1; D not certain. Germline CDR1 GTSNPN, CDR2 SVGIG (reference sequence). V dropped 3 bases and J dropped 0 bases, with 14 bases sitting between them. This CDR3 is 15 amino acids long. The CDR3 DNA reads TGTGCCTGGAGCCATCCCGACCGTATGAACACTGAAGCTTTCTTT. Its translation: CAWSHPDRMNTEAFF.

V gene TRBV14 combines with J gene TRBJ2-1, with a possible D match to TRBD1 (5 bases). Trimming shortened V by 4 bases and J by 3 bases, and 16 bases separated the two germline ends. The germline gives CDR1 SGHDN, CDR2 FVKESK. The CDR3 runs 16 residues. The CDR3 spells CASSPLSQGLYNEQFF. The DNA of the CDR3 is TGTGCCAGCAGCCCCCTGAGCCAGGGCCTCTACAATGAGCAGTTCTTC.

V usage is TRBV11-1 and J usage is TRBJ2-5; 7 bases line up with TRBD1. V shed 10 bases, J shed 2 bases, and the junction held 7 bases outside the gene matches. Germline V lookup: CDR1 SGHAT, CDR2 FQDESV (reference sequence). This CDR3 comprises 13 residues. DNA for the CDR3: TGTGCCACGACCGGGACAGTTCAAGAGACCCAGTACTTC. Translating gives CATTGTVQETQYF. The full variable domain, with the rest looked up from reference TRBV11-1 and TRBJ2-5, is EAEVAQSPRYKITEKSQAVAFWCDPISGHATLYWYRQILGQGPELLVQFQDESVVDDSQLPKDRFSAERLKGVDSTLKIQPAELGDSAMYLCATTGTVQETQYFGPGTRLLVL.

In this sample, this clonotype turned up once. The DNA of the CDR3 is TGCAGTGCTAGAGCCATCGGGCAGGGCGGCTATGGCTACACCTTC. Amino acid sequence: CSARAIGQGGYGYTF. The chain has TRBV20-1 and TRBJ1-2; perhaps TRBD1 as D (5 bases). The CDR3 is 15 residues long. Germline loops: CDR1 DFQATT, CDR2 SNEGSKA (reference sequence). The V end lost 1 base, the J end lost 4 bases, and 16 bases lay between the germline ends.

The V call is TRBV4-3, the J call TRBJ2-2, with D maybe TRBD2 (7 bases). CDR3 length: 15 amino acids. Between the trimmed V and J ends, which lost 5 bases and 3 bases, there was a span of 13 bases. Germline lookup yields CDR1 LGHNA and CDR2 YSLEER. In DNA, the CDR3 is TGCGCCAGCAGCGGGGGGGGGCTCGACACCGGGGAGCTGTTTTTT. Its protein is CASSGGGLDTGELFF.